This entry lists 13 T cell receptor beta chains sequenced from one sample in a study of T cell clones after liver transplantation. Data came from immunoSEQ multiplex PCR; TCRdb stores just in-frame clones and leaves some out. The repertoire holds roughly 100,000 clones, with roughly four fifths as singletons. Specimen: CD4+ T cells from blood, collected before liver transplant. These receptors were obtained from a human donor who received a liver transplant.

The chain uses TRBV2 and TRBJ1-5; D uncertain. Between the trimmed V and J ends, which lost 0 bases and 3 bases, there was a span of 12 bases. Germline CDR1 and CDR2: SNHLY and FYNNEI. The CDR3 sequence is 16 residues long. CDR3 DNA: TGTGCCAGCAGTGAAGCAACCCGGGCACCCAATCAGCCCCAGCATTTT. This encodes CASSEATRAPNQPQHF.

The chain is built from TRBV6-1 and TRBJ2-7; D possibly matches TRBD1 or TRBD2 (6 bases each). V was shortened by 10 bases and J by 5 bases, with 15 bases between the two germline ends. This CDR3 region has 12 residues. Germline V gene lookup returns CDR1 MNHNS and CDR2 SASEGT. The CDR3 here is CAILRGVHEQYF. Written as DNA, the CDR3 is TGTGCCATTCTGAGGGGGGTCCACGAGCAGTACTTC.

The chain uses TRBV18 and TRBJ2-1; D tentatively fits TRBD1 or TRBD2 (5 bases each). CDR1 KGHSH and CDR2 LQKENI come from the germline V gene. CDR3 length: 13 amino acids. The ends were cut back, 4 bases at V and 10 bases at J, with 14 bases in the middle. Here the CDR3 DNA reads TGTGCCAGCTCACTACGGGGAGCAGGGGAGCAGTTCTTC. This gives the protein CASSLRGAGEQFF. Together with reference TRBV18 and TRBJ2-1, the CDR3 gives the full variable domain: NAGVMQNPRHLVRRRGQEARLRCSPMKGHSHVYWYRQLPEEGLKFMVYLQKENIIDESGMPKERFSAEFPKEGPSILRIQQVVRGDSAAYFCASSLRGAGEQFFGPGTRLTVL.

The rearrangement uses TRBV2 and TRBJ1-1; no definite D call. V lost 3 bases and J lost 2, with 4 bases in between. There are 12 residues in the CDR3. Per germline, CDR1 SNHLY and CDR2 FYNNEI. The CDR3 DNA sequence: TGTGCCAGCAGTGATCGCAACACTGAAGCTTTCTTT. It encodes CASSDRNTEAFF.

The rearrangement joins TRBV27 to TRBJ2-1, with TRBD2 as a possible D gene (6 bases). The CDR3 sequence is 17 residues long. Germline V gene data show CDR1 as MNHEY and CDR2 as SMNVEV (reference sequence). V lost 3 bases and J lost 0, with 15 bases in between. The CDR3 region has the DNA TGTGCCAGCAGTTTCCGGGAACGGGGGAGCTCCTACAATGAGCAGTTCTTC. Translating it yields CASSFRERGSSYNEQFF.

This clone has a handful of counts. This chain connects TRBV27 to TRBJ1-1; TRBD1 is a possible D gene (6 bases). V lost 4 bases and J 6 bases, leaving 21 bases between the germline ends. The germline V gene has CDR1 MNHEY and CDR2 SMNVEV (reference sequence). There are 16 residues in the CDR3. This chain's CDR3 is CASSSGALREGPEAFF. For the CDR3, the DNA is TGTGCCAGCAGTTCAGGGGCCCTCCGGGAGGGCCCTGAAGCTTTCTTT.

V usage is TRBV7-9 and J usage is TRBJ1-1; D gene ambiguous. Trimming removed 1 base from V and 5 bases from J, with 8 bases in between. The CDR3 extends over 13 amino acids. Looked up from germline, CDR1 is SEHNR and CDR2 is FQNEAQ (reference sequence). The CDR3 is CASSLVGETEAFF. In nucleotides, the CDR3 is TGTGCCAGCAGCTTAGTCGGTGAGACTGAAGCTTTCTTT.

This sequence joins TRBV29-1 and TRBJ2-7; TRBD2 might be the D (7 bases). The CDR3 sequence is 14 residues long. Germline lookup yields CDR1 SQVTM and CDR2 ANQGSEA. With 2 bases removed from V and 5 bases from J, the gap between germline ends came to 16 bases. CDR3 in amino acids: CSVETGGPLDEQYF. The CDR3, as DNA: TGCAGCGTTGAAACGGGGGGCCCGTTGGACGAGCAGTACTTC.

This clone appeared a few times. The gene calls are TRBV20-1 and TRBJ1-1; 9 nucleotides align to TRBD1. This CDR3 comprises 11 residues. The V gene's germline CDR1 is DFQATT and CDR2 SNEGSKA (reference sequence). In DNA form, the CDR3 reads TGCACGTGGACAGGGGACACTGAAGCTTTCTTT. Translating it yields CTWTGDTEAFF.

J is TRBJ1-3 and V is TRBV27, with D tentatively TRBD1 (5 bases). V dropped 6 bases and J dropped 4 bases, with 13 bases sitting between them. CDR1 and CDR2 (germline): MNHEY, SMNVEV (reference sequence). The CDR3 sequence is 14 residues long. This CDR3 reads CASRMGVGGNTIYF. The CDR3 coding sequence is TGTGCCAGCAGAATGGGGGTAGGAGGAAACACCATATATTTT.

J is TRBJ2-5 and V is TRBV2; weak D call: TRBD2 (5 bases). The CDR3 consists of 14 residues. The germline V and J ends were trimmed by 7 bases and 1 base, with 13 bases remaining between them. Germline V gene data show CDR1 as SNHLY and CDR2 as FYNNEI. CDR3 in amino acids: CASKRSNTQETQYF. The CDR3, as DNA: TGTGCCAGCAAGCGGTCGAACACCCAAGAGACCCAGTACTTC.

This clone was found a few times. The rearrangement links TRBV4-2 to TRBJ1-1; tentatively, D is TRBD1 (6 bases). Germline loops: CDR1 LGHNA, CDR2 YNFKEQ. This CDR3 is 13 amino acids long. V lost 6 bases, J lost 4 bases, and 12 bases lay in between. The CDR3 reads CASSRDTTTEAFF. CDR3 in DNA: TGTGCCAGCAGTCGGGACACCACCACTGAAGCTTTCTTT.

This chain connects TRBV7-2 to TRBJ2-7, with 8 bases fitting TRBD1. This CDR3 contains 15 residues. The ends lost 5 bases at V and 0 bases at J; junction bases unmatched: 6. Germline V gene data show CDR1 as SGHTA and CDR2 as FQGNSA. Here the CDR3 reads CASSQGTGLSYEQYF. The CDR3 DNA reads TGTGCCAGCAGCCAAGGGACAGGTCTCTCCTACGAGCAGTACTTC.